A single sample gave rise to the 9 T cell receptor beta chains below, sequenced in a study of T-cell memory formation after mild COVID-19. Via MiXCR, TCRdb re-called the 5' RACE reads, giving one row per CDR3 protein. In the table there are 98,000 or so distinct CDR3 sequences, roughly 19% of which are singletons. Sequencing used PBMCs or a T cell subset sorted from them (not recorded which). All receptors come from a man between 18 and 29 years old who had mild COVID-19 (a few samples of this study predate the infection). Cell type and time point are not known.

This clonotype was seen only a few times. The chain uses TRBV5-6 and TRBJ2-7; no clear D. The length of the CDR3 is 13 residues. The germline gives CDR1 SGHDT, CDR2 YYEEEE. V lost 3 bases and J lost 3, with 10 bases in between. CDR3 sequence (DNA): TGTGCCAGCAGCTCCACAGTGGTCTACGAGCAGTACTTC. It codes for CASSSTVVYEQYF.

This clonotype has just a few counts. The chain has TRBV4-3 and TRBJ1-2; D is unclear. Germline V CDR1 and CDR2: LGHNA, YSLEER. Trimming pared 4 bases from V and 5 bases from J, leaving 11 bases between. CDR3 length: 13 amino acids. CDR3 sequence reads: CASSPDHTYGYTF. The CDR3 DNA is TGCGCCAGCAGCCCTGACCATACGTATGGCTACACCTTC.

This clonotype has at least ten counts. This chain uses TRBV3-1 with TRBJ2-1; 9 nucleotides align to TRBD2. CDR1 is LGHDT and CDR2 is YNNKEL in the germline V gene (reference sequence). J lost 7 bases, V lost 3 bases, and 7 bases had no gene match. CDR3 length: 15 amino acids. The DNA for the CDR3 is TGTGCCAGCAGCCACCCTGGGGGACTAGCAAATGAGCAGTTCTTC. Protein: CASSHPGGLANEQFF.

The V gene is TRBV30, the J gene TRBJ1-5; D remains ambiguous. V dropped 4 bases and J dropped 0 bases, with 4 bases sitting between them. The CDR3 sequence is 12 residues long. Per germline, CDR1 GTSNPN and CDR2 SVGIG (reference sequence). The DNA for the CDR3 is TGTGCCTGGAACATTAGCAATCAGCCCCAGCATTTT. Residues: CAWNISNQPQHF.

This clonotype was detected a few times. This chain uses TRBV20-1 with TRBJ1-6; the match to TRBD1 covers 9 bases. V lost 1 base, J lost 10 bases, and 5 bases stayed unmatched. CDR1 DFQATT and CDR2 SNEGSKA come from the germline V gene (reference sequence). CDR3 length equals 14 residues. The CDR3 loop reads CSARAQGARSPLHF. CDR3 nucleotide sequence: TGCAGTGCTAGAGCACAGGGGGCCCGGTCACCCCTCCACTTT.

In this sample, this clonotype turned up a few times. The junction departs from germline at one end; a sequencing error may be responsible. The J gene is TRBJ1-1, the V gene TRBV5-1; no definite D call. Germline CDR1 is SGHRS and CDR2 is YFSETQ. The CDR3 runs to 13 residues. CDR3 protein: CASSLGFRGARIF. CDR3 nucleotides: TGCGCCAGCAGCTTGGGATTTCGGGGAGCAAGAATCTTT.

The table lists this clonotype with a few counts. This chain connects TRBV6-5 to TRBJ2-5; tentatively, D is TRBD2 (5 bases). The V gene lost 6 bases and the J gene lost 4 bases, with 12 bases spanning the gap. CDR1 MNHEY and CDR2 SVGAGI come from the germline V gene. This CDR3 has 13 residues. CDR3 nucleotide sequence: TGTGCCAGCAGCCGCGGCCTAGCAGAGACCCAGTACTTC. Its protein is CASSRGLAETQYF.

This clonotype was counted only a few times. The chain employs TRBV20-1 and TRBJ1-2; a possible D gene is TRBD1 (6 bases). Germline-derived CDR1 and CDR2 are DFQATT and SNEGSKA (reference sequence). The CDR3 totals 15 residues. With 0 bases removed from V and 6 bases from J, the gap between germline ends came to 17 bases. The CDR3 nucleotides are TGCAGTGCTAGAGATCTATGGGGGGGCCCCCATGGCTACACCTTC. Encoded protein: CSARDLWGGPHGYTF.

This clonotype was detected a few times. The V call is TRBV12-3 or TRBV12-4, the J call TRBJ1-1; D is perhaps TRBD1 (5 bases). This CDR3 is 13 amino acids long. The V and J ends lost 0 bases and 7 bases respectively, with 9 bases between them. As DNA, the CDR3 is TGTGCCAGCAGTTTAGCCAGGGTTGGTGAAGCTTTCTTT. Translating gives CASSLARVGEAFF.